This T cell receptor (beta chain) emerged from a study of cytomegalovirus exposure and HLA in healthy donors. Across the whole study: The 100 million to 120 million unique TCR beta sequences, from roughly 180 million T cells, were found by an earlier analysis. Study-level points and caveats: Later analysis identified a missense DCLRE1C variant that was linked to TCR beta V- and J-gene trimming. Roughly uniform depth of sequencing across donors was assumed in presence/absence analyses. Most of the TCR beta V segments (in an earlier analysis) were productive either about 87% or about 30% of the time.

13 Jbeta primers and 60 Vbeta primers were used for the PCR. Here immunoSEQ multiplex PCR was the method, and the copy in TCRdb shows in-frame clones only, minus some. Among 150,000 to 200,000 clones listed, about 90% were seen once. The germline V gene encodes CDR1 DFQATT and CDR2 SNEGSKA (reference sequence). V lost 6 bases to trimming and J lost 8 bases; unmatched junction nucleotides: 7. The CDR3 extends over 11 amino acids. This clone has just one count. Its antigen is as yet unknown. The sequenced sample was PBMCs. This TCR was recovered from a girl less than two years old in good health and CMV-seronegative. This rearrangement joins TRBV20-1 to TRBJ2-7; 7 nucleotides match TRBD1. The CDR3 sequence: CSAPSGQKQYF. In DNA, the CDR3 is TGCAGTGCGCCCTCGGGACAGAAGCAGTACTTC.